One sample yielded the 6 T cell receptor beta chains listed below, sequenced in a study of CD8+CD57+ T cells in acquired aplastic anemia. TCR beta VDJ and CDR3 were profiled, and genomic DNA was the template. In TCRdb, the reads were re-called with MiXCR into one record per CDR3 protein. The table has just over 450,000 distinct CDR3 sequences, approximately 32% seen once; the top ten hold approximately 0.82%. It was patients with CD8+CD57+ cell expansion by flow cytometry who were chosen for sequencing. What was sequenced was sorted CD4+, CD8+, or CD8+CD57+ T cells (not recorded which) from PBMCs. These receptors were taken from a human donor with aplastic anemia.

This clonotype has more than one count but fewer than ten. The chain has TRBV6-6 and TRBJ2-1; D is undetermined. This CDR3 is built from 12 residues. V was trimmed by 0 bases and J by 6 bases, leaving 3 bases between them. The germline V gene has CDR1 MNHNY and CDR2 SVGAGI (reference sequence). The CDR3 nucleotides read TGTGCCAGCAGTTACTCGATCAATGAGCAGTTCTTC. As protein: CASSYSINEQFF.

This clonotype occurred many times. The V call is TRBV20-1, the J call TRBJ1-6, with D tentatively TRBD1 (5 bases). CDR3 length equals 15 residues. The V end lost 6 bases, the J end lost 6 bases, and 18 bases lay between the germline ends. The germline V gene encodes CDR1 DFQATT and CDR2 SNEGSKA (reference sequence). The CDR3 DNA reads TGCAGTGCCTCAGGAGGTTGGAGGGGTAATTCACCCCTCCACTTT. Translated: CSASGGWRGNSPLHF.

The chain carries TRBV12-3 or TRBV12-4 and TRBJ2-5; D remains ambiguous. The CDR3 runs to 12 residues. The V gene lost 10 bases and the J gene lost 4 bases, with 13 bases spanning the gap. CDR3 residues: CANKPPGETQYF. The CDR3 region has the DNA TGTGCCAACAAACCCCCGGGAGAGACCCAGTACTTC.

Only a few counts were recorded for this clonotype. The chain joins TRBV5-1 to TRBJ1-1; possibly TRBD1 for D (6 bases). V gave up 3 bases and J gave up 0 bases, with 18 bases separating them. Germline lookup yields CDR1 SGHRS and CDR2 YFSETQ. This CDR3 has 17 residues. The CDR3 bases are TGCGCCAGCAGCTCCGTCCCGGGACAAGGAATGAACACTGAAGCTTTCTTT. It translates to CASSSVPGQGMNTEAFF.

This clonotype turned up a few times. The rearrangement joins TRBV19 to TRBJ2-1; D is tentatively TRBD1 or TRBD2 (5 bases each). V was trimmed by 1 base and J by 5 bases, leaving 18 bases between them. Germline V gene data show CDR1 as LNHDA and CDR2 as SQIVND (reference sequence). The CDR3 loop spans 17 amino acids. The CDR3 bases are TGTGCCAGTAGTATAGTCCCGGGACCTCATACACACAATGAGCAGTTCTTC. As protein: CASSIVPGPHTHNEQFF.

This clonotype appeared many times. The genes are TRBV29-1 and TRBJ1-2, with D hard to call. Germline values: CDR1 SQVTM, CDR2 ANQGSEA. Trimming cost V 5 bases and J 4 bases, with 14 bases left between them. There are 13 residues in the CDR3. CDR3 region: CSVPHPGSYGYTF. The CDR3 DNA sequence: TGCAGCGTTCCGCATCCGGGCTCCTATGGCTACACCTTC.